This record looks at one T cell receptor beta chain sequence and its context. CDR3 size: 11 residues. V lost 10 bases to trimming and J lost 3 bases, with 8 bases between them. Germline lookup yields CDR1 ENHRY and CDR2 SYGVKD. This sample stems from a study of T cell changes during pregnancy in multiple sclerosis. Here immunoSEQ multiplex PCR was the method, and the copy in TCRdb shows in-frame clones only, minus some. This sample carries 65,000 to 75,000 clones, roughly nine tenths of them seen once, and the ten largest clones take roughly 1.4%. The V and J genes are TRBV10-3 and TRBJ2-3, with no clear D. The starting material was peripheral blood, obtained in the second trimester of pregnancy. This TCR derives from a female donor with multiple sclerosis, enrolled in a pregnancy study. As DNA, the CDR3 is TGTGCCACCGCTAGGACAGATACGCAGTATTTT. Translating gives CATARTDTQYF.